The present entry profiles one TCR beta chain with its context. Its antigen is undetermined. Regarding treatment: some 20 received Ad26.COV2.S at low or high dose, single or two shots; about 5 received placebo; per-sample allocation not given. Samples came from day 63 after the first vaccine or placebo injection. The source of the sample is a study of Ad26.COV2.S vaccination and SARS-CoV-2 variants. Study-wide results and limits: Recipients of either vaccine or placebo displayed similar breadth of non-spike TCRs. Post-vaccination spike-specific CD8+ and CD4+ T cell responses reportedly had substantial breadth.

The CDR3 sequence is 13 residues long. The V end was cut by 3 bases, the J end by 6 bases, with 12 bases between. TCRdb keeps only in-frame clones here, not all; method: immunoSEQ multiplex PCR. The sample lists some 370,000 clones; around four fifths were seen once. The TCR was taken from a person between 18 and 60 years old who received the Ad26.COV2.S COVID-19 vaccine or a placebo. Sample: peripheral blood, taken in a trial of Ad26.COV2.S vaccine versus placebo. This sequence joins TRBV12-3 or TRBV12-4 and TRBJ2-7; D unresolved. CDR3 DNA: TGTGCCAGCAGTTTCCAGTCCGGGTTCGAGCAGTACTTC. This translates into CASSFQSGFEQYF.